The clone carrying this T cell receptor (beta chain) was seen ten or more times. The antigen remains undetermined. The sample originates from a study of CD8+CD57+ T cells in acquired aplastic anemia. Study-wide points: The CD8+ Simpson's diversity of patients and controls was not significantly different. About 28 sequences, all CD8+ CDR3, were shared between patients and controls.

This CDR3 contains 13 residues. Germline V gene lookup returns CDR1 MGHRA and CDR2 YSYEKL. V lost 1 base, J lost 8 bases, and 9 bases lay in between. For CDR3 and TCR beta VDJ profiling, genomic DNA was the template used. TCRdb re-called the reads with MiXCR, one entry per CDR3 protein. The sample yields approximately 99,000 distinct CDR3 sequences, roughly 51% seen once. The source of this sequence is a human donor in good health, serving as a control. The J gene is TRBJ2-1, the V gene TRBV4-1; D unclear. Input material: sorted CD4+, CD8+, or CD8+CD57+ T cells (not recorded which) from PBMCs. The CDR3 nucleotides are TGCGCCAGCAGCCAAGTTTTAAGGCATGAGCAGTTCTTC. It translates to CASSQVLRHEQFF.